These T cell receptor beta chains were read from a single sample in a study of human T cells and chemical hapten exposure. TCRdb processed the RACE reads anew with MiXCR; each CDR3 protein has one entry. The sample carries some 300,000 distinct CDR3 sequences, around 5.5% recorded once. The sequenced sample was whole blood, obtained in connection with sensitization to the hapten diphenylcyclopropenone (DPC). The receptors shown here come from a woman between 18 and 30 years old with alopecia areata. Some clones in this sample may be carry-over from other donors' samples. The CDR3 runs from the conserved cysteine through the conserved F or W. A D gene is named only where the DNA matches it firmly. The size of a clone is reported for some rows only, either as once, few or many, or as a class for expanded clones.

j_call v_call clone_size d_call cdr3_aa cdr3_nt
TRBJ2-7 TRBV12-3/TRBV12-4 many TRBD1 CASSQKTGDEQYF TGTGCCAGCAGTCAAAAGACAGGGGACGAGCAGTACTTC
TRBJ2-6 TRBV12-3/TRBV12-4 many - CATRPGHSSGANVLTF TGTGCCACCCGCCCCGGACATTCCTCTGGGGCCAACGTCCTGACTTTC
TRBJ2-1 TRBV28 - - CASSFELPRGPKSSYNEQFF TGTGCCAGCAGTTTTGAACTTCCGCGGGGGCCTAAGAGCTCCTACAATGAGCAGTTCTTC
TRBJ2-7 TRBV27 - TRBD1 CASSYTGTGQYEQYF TGTGCCAGCAGTTACACCGGCACGGGACAGTACGAGCAGTACTTC
TRBJ1-1 TRBV29-1 many - CSVDAQLNTEAFF TGCAGCGTTGATGCACAGCTGAACACTGAAGCTTTCTTT
TRBJ1-6 TRBV9 many TRBD1 CASSPRGGGNSPLHF TGTGCCAGCAGCCCCCGAGGAGGGGGCAATTCACCCCTCCACTTT
TRBJ1-2 TRBV6-2/TRBV6-3 few - CASSYGGSGYTF TGTGCCAGCAGTTACGGGGGATCAGGCTACACCTTC
TRBJ1-1 TRBV6-2/TRBV6-3 few - CASSPPGIMVNTEAFF TGTGCCAGCAGTCCCCCTGGGATAATGGTGAACACTGAAGCTTTCTTT
TRBJ2-1 TRBV25-1 few TRBD1 CASSEKGSTGHHEQFF TGTGCCAGCAGTGAAAAAGGGTCGACAGGGCACCATGAGCAGTTCTTC
TRBJ2-3 TRBV5-1 many - CASSLYVRGKADTQYF TGCGCCAGCAGCTTGTACGTCAGGGGTAAGGCAGATACGCAGTATTTT
TRBJ2-1 TRBV4-3 - TRBD2 CASSHQRGVGEQFF TGCGCCAGCAGCCATCAGCGGGGGGTTGGTGAGCAGTTCTTC
TRBJ2-7 TRBV5-6 - - CASSKAGGWVSYEQYF TGTGCCAGCAGCAAAGCCGGGGGATGGGTCTCCTACGAGCAGTACTTC
TRBJ1-3 TRBV20-1 few TRBD1 CSARTGSGNTIYF TGCAGTGCTAGGACAGGGTCCGGAAACACCATATATTTT
TRBJ2-1 TRBV7-3 many - CASSFFGQSYNEQFF TGTGCCAGCAGCTTTTTTGGACAGTCCTACAATGAGCAGTTCTTC
TRBJ2-5 TRBV7-2 few - CASSLVSASSQETQYF TGTGCCAGCAGCTTAGTTTCCGCCTCCAGTCAAGAGACCCAGTACTTC
TRBJ2-2 TRBV2 - TRBD1 CASSGTGITGELFF TGTGCCAGCTCCGGGACAGGGATAACCGGGGAGCTGTTTTTT
TRBJ2-1 TRBV3-1 few - CASSTYNEQFF TGTGCCAGCAGCACATACAATGAGCAGTTCTTC
TRBJ2-1 TRBV10-3 - TRBD1 CAIRAGTGGYNEQFF TGTGCCATCAGGGCCGGGACAGGGGGGTACAATGAGCAGTTCTTC
TRBJ1-2 TRBV7-9 few - CASSRRGRGGYTF TGTGCCAGCAGCCGCCGGGGAAGGGGCGGCTACACCTTC
TRBJ1-6 TRBV12-3/TRBV12-4 many - CASSARGGSYNSPLHF TGTGCCAGCAGTGCCCGGGGGGGCTCCTATAATTCACCCCTCCACTTT
TRBJ2-1 TRBV6-2/TRBV6-3 - TRBD2 CASSPRTSGGRSSYNEQFF TGTGCCAGCAGTCCACGGACTAGCGGGGGAAGGAGCTCCTACAATGAGCAGTTCTTC
TRBJ2-3 TRBV7-2 - - CASSLTAYFTDTQYF TGTGCCAGCAGCTTAACCGCTTATTTCACAGATACGCAGTATTTT
TRBJ2-5 TRBV7-6 - - CASSLEARRKETQYF TGTGCCAGCAGCTTAGAGGCCCGACGAAAAGAGACCCAGTACTTC
TRBJ2-7 TRBV10-2 few - CASKVGGPSYEQYF TGCGCCAGCAAAGTCGGGGGGCCCTCCTACGAGCAGTACTTC
TRBJ2-3 TRBV9 few - CASSGDLGGGNTQYF TGTGCCAGCAGCGGGGACTTAGGTGGAGGGAATACGCAGTATTTT
TRBJ2-3 TRBV3-1 many TRBD2 CASSTRTSGVADTQYF TGTGCCAGCAGCACCCGGACTAGCGGGGTCGCAGATACGCAGTATTTT
TRBJ2-1 TRBV9 many - CASSVGFYNEQFF TGTGCCAGCAGCGTAGGTTTCTACAATGAGCAGTTCTTC
TRBJ1-5 TRBV7-8 many - CASSLGRARGNQPQHF TGTGCCAGCAGCTTAGGCAGGGCGAGAGGCAATCAGCCCCAGCATTTT
TRBJ2-4 TRBV6-1 many - CASSEKEVAKNIQYF TGTGCCAGCAGTGAAAAGGAGGTAGCCAAAAACATTCAGTACTTC
TRBJ1-5 TRBV24-1 many - CATSVAGNQPQHF TGTGCCACCAGTGTGGCGGGTAATCAGCCCCAGCATTTT
TRBJ2-7 TRBV13 many - CASSLTGAYEQYF TGTGCCAGCAGCTTAACAGGCGCCTACGAGCAGTACTTC
TRBJ2-7 TRBV5-1 many TRBD1 CASSPGQGAGEQYF TGCGCCAGCAGCCCTGGCCAGGGGGCAGGCGAGCAGTACTTC
TRBJ1-5 TRBV18 few - CASSPEAGTQPQHF TGTGCCAGCTCACCAGAAGCTGGGACTCAGCCCCAGCATTTT
TRBJ1-2 TRBV12-3/TRBV12-4 many - CASSLFGQPYGYTF TGTGCCAGCAGTTTATTTGGCCAGCCCTATGGCTACACCTTC
TRBJ1-1 TRBV7-9 few - CASSHADGPMNTEAFF TGTGCCAGCAGCCACGCGGACGGCCCCATGAACACTGAAGCTTTCTTT
TRBJ2-3 TRBV5-1 - - CASSPPDSTDTQYF TGCGCCAGCAGCCCACCCGACAGTACAGATACGCAGTATTTT
TRBJ2-3 TRBV28 many TRBD2 CASSVAGGPADTQYF TGTGCCAGCAGTGTAGCGGGGGGGCCGGCAGATACGCAGTATTTT
TRBJ1-6 TRBV12-3/TRBV12-4 many - CASSLGTPNSPLHF TGTGCCAGCAGTTTGGGGACACCGAATTCACCCCTCCACTTT
TRBJ1-5 TRBV12-3/TRBV12-4 - - CASSGSRQPQHF TGTGCCAGCTCGGGGAGTCGGCAGCCCCAGCATTTT
TRBJ2-2 TRBV6-2/TRBV6-3 - TRBD2 CASSSLRGATGELFF TGTGCCAGCAGTTCCCTGCGGGGGGCTACCGGGGAGCTGTTTTTT
TRBJ2-2 TRBV9 many - CASSVDPNTGELFF TGTGCCAGCAGCGTAGACCCCAACACCGGGGAGCTGTTTTTT
TRBJ2-1 TRBV6-5 - TRBD2 CASSSSPPGGGRGNEQFF TGTGCCAGCAGTTCGTCACCGCCCGGGGGGGGAAGGGGCAATGAGCAGTTCTTC
TRBJ1-5 TRBV5-1 few TRBD1 CASSKGQNQPQHF TGCGCCAGCAGCAAGGGACAGAATCAGCCCCAGCATTTT
TRBJ2-1 TRBV5-1 many - CASSLEYNEQFF TGTGCCAGCAGCTTAGAGTACAATGAGCAGTTCTTC
TRBJ2-3 TRBV7-2 few TRBD2 CASSLRASGEGTQYF TGTGCCAGCAGCTTAAGGGCTAGCGGGGAGGGTACGCAGTATTTT
TRBJ2-6 TRBV5-1 - TRBD1 CASSRRDRGVSGANVLTF TGCGCCAGCAGCCGCCGGGACAGGGGAGTCTCTGGGGCCAACGTCCTGACTTTC